This passage covers 8 T cell receptor beta chains from one sample sequenced in a study of blood T cell repertoires in COVID-19. Produced via immunoSEQ multiplex PCR; TCRdb's table is partial and in-frame only. The sample yields some 500,000 clones, approximately 90% seen once. Sequenced material: PBMCs or T cells enriched from blood (not recorded which). The origin of the receptors is a woman aged 40 to 50 who had recovered from COVID-19.

CDR3 loop: CASERGSNQPQHF. The CDR3, as DNA: TGTGCCAGCGAGAGGGGGAGCAATCAGCCCCAGCATTTT. The J gene is TRBJ1-5, the V gene TRBV2, with a weak D call TRBD1 (6 bases). This CDR3 has 13 residues. The germline V and J ends were trimmed by 8 bases and 1 base, with 9 bases remaining between them. Germline assignment: CDR1 SNHLY and CDR2 FYNNEI.

The V and J genes are TRBV6-5 and TRBJ1-2; tentative D call: TRBD1 (5 bases). V lost 7 bases and J 7 bases, leaving 10 bases between the germline ends. This CDR3 is 11 amino acids long. Germline-derived CDR1 and CDR2 are MNHEY and SVGAGI. The CDR3 loop reads CASMLGGGYTF. CDR3 nucleotide sequence: TGTGCCAGCATGTTGGGGGGTGGCTACACCTTC.

The rearrangement uses TRBV7-9 and TRBJ2-7; 9 nucleotides agree with TRBD1. V was pared by 5 bases and J by 6 bases, with 11 bases of the junction left unmatched. Germline CDR1 SEHNR, CDR2 FQNEAQ (reference sequence). The CDR3 has 15 residues. The CDR3 bases are TGTGCCAGCAGCCTATGGGACAGGGAGGGCTCCGAGCAGTACTTC. It specifies CASSLWDREGSEQYF.

The chain is built from TRBV9 and TRBJ2-1, with D hard to call. V gave up 0 bases and J gave up 0 bases, with 7 bases separating them. The CDR3 length is 15 residues. From germline, CDR1 is SGDLS and CDR2 YYNGEE. The CDR3 sequence is CASSVGVPSYNEQFF. The CDR3 nucleotides read TGTGCCAGCAGCGTAGGCGTTCCCTCCTACAATGAGCAGTTCTTC.

The V and J genes are TRBV29-1 and TRBJ2-7; 9 positions agree with TRBD1. V lost 7 bases, J lost 4 bases, and 5 bases stayed unmatched. The CDR3 totals 12 residues. Germline-derived CDR1 and CDR2 are SQVTM and ANQGSEA. CDR3 DNA sequence: TGCAGCGCTGGACAGGGGAGATACGAGCAGTACTTC. Translating gives CSAGQGRYEQYF.

The V and J genes are TRBV7-2 and TRBJ2-7, with D tentatively TRBD2 (5 bases). The V end lost 1 base, the J end lost 4 bases, and 11 bases lay between the germline ends. The CDR3 totals 14 residues. Germline loops: CDR1 SGHTA, CDR2 FQGNSA. CDR3 coding DNA: TGTGCCAGCAGCTTAGACTCGCGGGTTTACGAGCAGTACTTC. It specifies CASSLDSRVYEQYF.

The chain employs TRBV5-4 and TRBJ2-7; 14 nucleotides line up with TRBD2. CDR1 and CDR2 (germline): SGHNT, YYREEE (reference sequence). The CDR3 covers 15 residues. V dropped 4 bases and J dropped 4; count of bases not matched to a gene: 4. CDR3 amino acids: CASSEGTSGSYEQYF. The CDR3 nucleotides read TGTGCCAGCAGCGAAGGGACTAGCGGGAGTTACGAGCAGTACTTC. Supplemented by reference TRBV5-4 and TRBJ2-7, the full variable domain reads ETGVTQSPTHLIKTRGQQVTLRCSSQSGHNTVSWYQQALGQGPQFIFQYYREEENGRGNFPPRFSGLQFPNYSSELNVNALELDDSALYLCASSEGTSGSYEQYFGPGTRLTVT.

The genes are TRBV10-3 and TRBJ1-2; D not certain. This CDR3 has 15 residues. Trimming shortened V by 0 bases and J by 0 bases, and 8 bases separated the two germline ends. Germline V gene lookup returns CDR1 ENHRY and CDR2 SYGVKD. The CDR3 DNA sequence: TGTGCCATCAGTGAGTCACAGCAAGCTAACTATGGCTACACCTTC. Translation gives CAISESQQANYGYTF.